This T cell receptor beta chain was recovered during a study of blood T cell repertoires in COVID-19. For the study at large: T cells, B-cell-depleted T cells, or PBMCs provided the cDNA or gDNA that served as material.

Libraries were prepared by immunoSEQ multiplex PCR; TCRdb keeps only in-frame clonotypes and omits some of them. The data contain a few hundred thousand clones, around four fifths of them singletons. Participant ages covered about 18 to 95 years across around 22 US areas. The trim removed 4 bases at V and 2 bases at J, leaving 6 bases unmatched. Germline V gene sequence: CDR1 SGDLS, CDR2 YYNGEE. The CDR3 runs 15 residues. The rearrangement links TRBV9 to TRBJ2-1; TRBD2 aligns across 7 bases. The sequenced material came from PBMCs or T cells enriched from blood (not recorded which). This clonotype originated in a woman aged 45-60 years who had recovered from COVID-19. The CDR3 DNA is TGTGCCAGCAGCATAAGCGGGACTACCTACAATGAGCAGTTCTTC. It is translated as CASSISGTTYNEQFF.